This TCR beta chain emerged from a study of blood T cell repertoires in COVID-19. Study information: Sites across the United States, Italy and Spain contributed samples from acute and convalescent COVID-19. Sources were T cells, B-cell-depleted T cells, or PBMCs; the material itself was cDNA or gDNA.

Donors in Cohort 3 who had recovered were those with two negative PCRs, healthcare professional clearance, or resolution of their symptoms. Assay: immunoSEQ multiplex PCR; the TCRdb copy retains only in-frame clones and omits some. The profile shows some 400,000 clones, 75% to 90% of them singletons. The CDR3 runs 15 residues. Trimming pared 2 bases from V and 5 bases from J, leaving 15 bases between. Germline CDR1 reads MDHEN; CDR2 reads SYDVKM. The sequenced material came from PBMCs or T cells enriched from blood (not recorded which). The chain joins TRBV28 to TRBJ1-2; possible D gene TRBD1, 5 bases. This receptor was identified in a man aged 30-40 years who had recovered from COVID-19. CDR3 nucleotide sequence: TGTGCCAGCAGTTTACTGGGGCAGAAGGTTTATGGCTACACCTTC. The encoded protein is CASSLLGQKVYGYTF.